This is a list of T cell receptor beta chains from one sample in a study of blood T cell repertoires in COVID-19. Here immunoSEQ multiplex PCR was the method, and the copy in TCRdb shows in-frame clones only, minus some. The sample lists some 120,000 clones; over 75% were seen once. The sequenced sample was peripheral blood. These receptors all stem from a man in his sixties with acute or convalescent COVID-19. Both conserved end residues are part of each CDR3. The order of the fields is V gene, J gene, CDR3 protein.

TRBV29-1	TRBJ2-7	CSVRTGQVSYEQYF
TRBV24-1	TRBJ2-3	CATSLLAGGRDTQYF
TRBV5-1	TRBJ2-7	CASSLTLAGTYEQYF
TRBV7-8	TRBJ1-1	CASSLGTVNTEAFF
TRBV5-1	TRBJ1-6	CASSPGTPIAPLHF
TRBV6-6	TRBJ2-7	CAVGANLEQYF
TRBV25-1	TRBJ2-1	CASSPQRGTIATYNEQFF
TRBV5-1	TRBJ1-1	CASSFTTGGTEAFF
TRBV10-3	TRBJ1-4	CAASPTGDEKLFF
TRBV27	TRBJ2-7	CASRLAFSTSEQYF
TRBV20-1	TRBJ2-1	CSASPRSGSSYNEQFF
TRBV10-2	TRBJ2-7	CASSNSGLYEQYF
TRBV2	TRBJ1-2	CASRPGGFYGYTF
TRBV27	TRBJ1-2	CASSLTGGGQTRHGYTF
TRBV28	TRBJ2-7	CASRETGGEQYF
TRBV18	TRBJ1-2	CASSPGTGVNSGYTF
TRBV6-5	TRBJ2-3	CASSKGLPRDTQYF
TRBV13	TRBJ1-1	CAIRDRGDRGEAFF
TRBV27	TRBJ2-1	CASSLHGTGGNEQFF
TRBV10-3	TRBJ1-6	CAIRGQFNSPLHF
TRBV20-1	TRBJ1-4	CSASSRGNEKLFF
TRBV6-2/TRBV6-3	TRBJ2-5	CASSGLAGDYGRQETQYF
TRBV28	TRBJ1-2	CASSTSTGNYGYTF
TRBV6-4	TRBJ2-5	CASSGTSGETQYF
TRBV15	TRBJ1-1	CATSRDREGEAFF
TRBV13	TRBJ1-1	CASSPQGITEAFF
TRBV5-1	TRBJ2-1	CASSFSLAVNNEQFF
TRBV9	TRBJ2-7	CASSKREDSTRQYF
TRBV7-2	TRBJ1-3	CASSLQGAIGNTIYF
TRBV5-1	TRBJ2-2	CASTGQGTNTGELFF
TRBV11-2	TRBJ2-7	CASSLLQGAEEQYF